The 10 T cell receptor beta chains reported below all come from one sample, sequenced in a study of blood T cells in healthy people across ages. A second PCR of roughly 7 to 11 cycles used a sample-barcoded 5' primer and a J-beta primer mix. TCRdb re-analysed the 5' RACE reads in MiXCR, keeping a single row per CDR3 protein. This sample yields fewer than 650,000 distinct CDR3 sequences, of which about 26% are seen a single time; roughly 3.5% belongs to the top ten. The same data also went into a second study, on T cells of mothers and their children.

Sequenced input: blood. These receptors all stem from a boy under 10 years old in good health.

A few counts support this clonotype. The chain carries TRBV3-1 and TRBJ2-5; D remains unclear. Germline values: CDR1 LGHDT, CDR2 YNNKEL (reference sequence). The ends were cut back, 4 bases at V and 5 bases at J, with 11 bases in the middle. This CDR3 region has 13 residues. The CDR3 region is CASSPYGGETQYF. The CDR3 bases are TGTGCCAGCAGCCCCTACGGTGGGGAGACCCAGTACTTC.

V usage is TRBV5-1 and J usage is TRBJ1-4; no clear D. The germline V gene encodes CDR1 SGHRS and CDR2 YFSETQ. V shed 2 bases and J shed 5 bases, with 7 bases lying between them. The CDR3 is made up of 13 amino acids. The CDR3 DNA is TGCGCCAGCAGCTTTCAAGAGAATGAAAAACTGTTTTTT. Amino acid sequence: CASSFQENEKLFF.

V gene TRBV5-1 combines with J gene TRBJ2-5, with D possibly being TRBD1 (6 bases). V was cut by 4 bases and J by 1 base, with 14 bases left in between. Germline loops: CDR1 SGHRS, CDR2 YFSETQ. The length of the CDR3 is 15 residues. The CDR3 region is CASSVETGVQETQYF. In nucleotides, the CDR3 is TGCGCCAGCAGCGTGGAGACAGGAGTCCAAGAGACCCAGTACTTC.

V is TRBV5-1 and J is TRBJ2-7; the D is unclear. V lost 0 bases and J 5 bases, leaving 12 bases between the germline ends. Germline CDR1 SGHRS, CDR2 YFSETQ. The length of the CDR3 is 14 residues. The CDR3 DNA sequence: TGCGCCAGCAGCTTGGGCAGGTTGGGGAACGAGCAGTACTTC. Translation gives CASSLGRLGNEQYF.

A few counts support this clonotype. The chain combines TRBV4-3 with TRBJ2-1; the D is unclear. Germline values: CDR1 LGHNA, CDR2 YSLEER. The CDR3 extends over 14 amino acids. Trimming left V 0 bases short and J 8 bases short, with 11 bases between. CDR3 sequence: CASSQDNLKDEQFF. The CDR3 nucleotides read TGCGCCAGCAGCCAAGATAACCTGAAGGATGAGCAGTTCTTC.

As regards this clonotype: At one end the junction does not follow the germline gene, possibly because of a read error. This chain uses TRBV5-1 with TRBJ2-1; possibly TRBD2 for D (6 bases). Germline V gene data show CDR1 as SGHRS and CDR2 as YFSETQ. This CDR3 comprises 15 residues. The CDR3 here is CASSFEWDSHYEQHF. For the CDR3, the DNA is TGCGCCAGCAGCTTTGAGTGGGACTCCCACTACGAGCAGCACTTC. Based on the CDR3 plus reference TRBV5-1 and TRBJ2-1, the full variable domain is KAGVTQTPRYLIKTRGQQVTLSCSPISGHRSVSWYQQTPGQGLQFLFEYFSETQRNKGNFPGRFSGRQFSNSRSEMNVSTLELGDSALYLCASSFEWDSHYEQHFGPGTRLTVL.

This clonotype showed up just a few times. The chain uses TRBV11-2 and TRBJ2-4, with 8 bases identical to TRBD1. The CDR3 is made up of 15 amino acids. Looked up from germline, CDR1 is SGHAT and CDR2 is FQNNGV. With V trimmed by 6 bases and J by 2 bases, 6 bases remained unmatched. This CDR3 is CASRPTGESKNIQYF. CDR3 nucleotide sequence: TGTGCCAGCAGACCGACAGGGGAGTCCAAAAACATTCAGTACTTC.

Here the CDR3 reads CAGGRQSLDTQYF. In DNA, the CDR3 is TGTGCCGGGGGGCGACAGTCGCTCGATACGCAGTATTTT. The V gene is TRBV11-2, the J gene TRBJ2-3; tentatively, D is TRBD1 or TRBD2 (6 bases each). V was cut by 11 bases and J by 6 bases, with 18 bases left in between. There are 13 residues in the CDR3. The germline V gene encodes CDR1 SGHAT and CDR2 FQNNGV.

At least ten counts were recorded for this clonotype. The V gene is TRBV12-3 or TRBV12-4, the J gene TRBJ2-1; possibly TRBD1 or TRBD2 for D (5 bases each). The CDR3 sequence is 14 residues long. The V end lost 4 bases, the J end lost 1 base, and 8 bases lay between the germline ends. CDR3 in amino acids: CASSWGISYNEQFF. CDR3 bases: TGTGCCAGCAGTTGGGGGATATCCTACAATGAGCAGTTCTTC.

This clonotype has just a few counts. This chain joins TRBV30 and TRBJ2-2; the D gene is possibly TRBD1 (6 bases). Germline values: CDR1 GTSNPN, CDR2 SVGIG (reference sequence). This CDR3 contains 15 residues. The V gene lost 4 bases and the J gene lost 0 bases, with 12 bases spanning the gap. The CDR3 coding sequence is TGTGCCTGGATCGGTTGGACAGCGAACACCGGGGAGCTGTTTTTT. Translated, it gives CAWIGWTANTGELFF. Together with reference TRBV30 and TRBJ2-2, the CDR3 gives the full variable domain: SQTIHQWPATLVQPVGSPLSLECTVEGTSNPNLYWYRQAAGRGLQLLFYSVGIGQISSEVPQNLSASRPQDRQFILSSKKLLLSDSGFYLCAWIGWTANTGELFFGEGSRLTVL.